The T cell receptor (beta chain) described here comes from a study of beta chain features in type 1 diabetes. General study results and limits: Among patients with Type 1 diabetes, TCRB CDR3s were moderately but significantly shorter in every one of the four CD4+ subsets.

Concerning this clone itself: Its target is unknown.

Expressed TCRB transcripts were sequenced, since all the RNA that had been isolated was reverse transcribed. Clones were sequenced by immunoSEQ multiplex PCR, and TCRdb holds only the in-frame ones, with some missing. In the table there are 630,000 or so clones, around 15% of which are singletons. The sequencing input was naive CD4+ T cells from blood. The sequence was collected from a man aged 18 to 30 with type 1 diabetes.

The CDR3 DNA reads TGCAGCGTTGGCGGGACGGTCGAAGGCGGCTACACCTTC. Protein product: CSVGGTVEGGYTF. This chain joins TRBV29-1 and TRBJ1-2; D possibly corresponds to TRBD1 (5 bases). The V end was cut by 4 bases, the J end by 8 bases, with 17 bases between. Germline V CDR1 and CDR2: SQVTM, ANQGSEA. This CDR3 is 13 amino acids long. The variable domain in full, with the rest retrieved from reference TRBV29-1 and TRBJ1-2, is SAVISQKPSRDICQRGTSLTIQCQVDSQVTMMFWYRQQPGQSLTLIATANQGSEATYESGFVIDKFPISRPNLTFSTLTVSNMSPEDSSIYLCSVGGTVEGGYTFGSGTRLTVV.